Below are 13 T cell receptor beta chains sequenced from a single sample in a study of neurological immune-mediated disorders. One entry per CDR3 protein results from TCRdb running MiXCR on the 5' RACE reads. The sample holds under 50,000 distinct CDR3 sequences, 9.5% to 13% seen once. The source material was CD4+ T cells from blood. These receptors were collected from a woman aged 25-40 years with HTLV-1-associated myelopathy (HAM/TSP).

The table lists this clonotype with many counts. The V and J genes are TRBV5-1 and TRBJ2-7, with D possibly TRBD2 on 6 matching bases. Germline lookup yields CDR1 SGHRS and CDR2 YFSETQ. The CDR3 is 16 residues long. Trimming shortened V by 1 base and J by 3 bases, and 17 bases separated the two germline ends. The CDR3 sequence: CASSLTSWREGYEQYF. For the CDR3, the DNA is TGCGCCAGCAGCTTGACGAGTTGGAGGGAAGGCTACGAGCAGTACTTC. The whole variable domain, filled in from reference TRBV5-1 and TRBJ2-7, reads KAGVTQTPRYLIKTRGQQVTLSCSPISGHRSVSWYQQTPGQGLQFLFEYFSETQRNKGNFPGRFSGRQFSNSRSEMNVSTLELGDSALYLCASSLTSWREGYEQYFGPGTRLTVT.

Regarding this clonotype: The junction and the germline gene differ at one end; a read error may be behind it. This chain joins TRBV20-1 and TRBJ2-3; D might be TRBD1 or TRBD2, each matching 5 bases. This CDR3 comprises 16 residues. Per the germline V gene, CDR1 is DFQATT and CDR2 is SNEGSKA (reference sequence). The CDR3: CSASPSGGAATDTQYF. In DNA form, the CDR3 reads TGCAGTGCTAGTCCGAGCGGTGGGGCAGCCACAGATACGCAGTATTTC.

Ten or more counts support this clonotype. CDR3 in DNA: TGTGCCAGCAGCTCAACAGGGGGCCGAGGTGTGACTGAAGCTTTCTTT. Protein: CASSSTGGRGVTEAFF. The V gene is TRBV7-2, the J gene TRBJ1-1; 9 nucleotides agree with TRBD1. J gave up 5 bases and V 4 bases, and 11 bases lay outside the gene matches. The CDR3 extends over 16 amino acids. Germline V CDR1 and CDR2: SGHTA, FQGNSA.

This clonotype occurred many times. J is TRBJ2-5 and V is TRBV20-1; D unresolved. This CDR3 is built from 15 residues. CDR1 and CDR2 (germline): DFQATT, SNEGSKA (reference sequence). Trimming cost V 2 bases and J 5 bases, with 18 bases left between them. CDR3 loop: CSARSGRSSAETQYF. The DNA of the CDR3 is TGCAGTGCTAGAAGTGGAAGGAGTTCGGCGGAGACCCAGTACTTC.

This clonotype was detected ten times or more. The chain has TRBV24-1 and TRBJ1-2, with a tentative D call TRBD1 (5 bases). V was clipped by 5 bases and J by 7 bases, with 10 bases between them. The CDR3 is made up of 12 amino acids. Germline V gene sequence: CDR1 KGHDR, CDR2 SFDVKD. CDR3 nucleotide sequence: TGTGCCACCAGTGCCAAGGGGCTTGGCTACACCTTC. As protein: CATSAKGLGYTF.

This clonotype was counted ten times or more. This chain links TRBV20-1 with TRBJ1-5; the D gene is possibly TRBD1 (5 bases). Per the germline V gene, CDR1 is DFQATT and CDR2 is SNEGSKA (reference sequence). Trimming took 0 bases from V and 9 from J, leaving 15 bases between them. The CDR3 runs 14 residues. The CDR3 loop is CSARDASGGGPQHF. The CDR3, as DNA: TGCAGTGCTAGAGATGCCTCCGGGGGGGGGCCCCAGCATTTT.

This clonotype was seen many times. The J gene is TRBJ1-5, the V gene TRBV5-1; D might be TRBD1 (6 bases). CDR3 length: 14 amino acids. V lost 0 bases, J lost 5 bases, and 9 bases lay in between. Germline CDR1 is SGHRS and CDR2 is YFSETQ. The CDR3 bases are TGCGCCAGCAGCTTGGCCCACAGGGATCAGCCCCAGCATTTT. Protein sequence: CASSLAHRDQPQHF.

At least ten counts were recorded for this clonotype. The chain employs TRBV9 and TRBJ1-2; D is ambiguous. The CDR3 has 14 amino acids. V lost 0 bases and J 5 bases, leaving 11 bases between the germline ends. From germline, CDR1 is SGDLS and CDR2 YYNGEE. In nucleotides, the CDR3 is TGTGCCAGCAGCGTAGGAAAGGCGGGGTATGGCTACACCTTC. This sequence encodes CASSVGKAGYGYTF.

This clonotype has ten or more counts. The chain employs TRBV7-2 and TRBJ1-2; D is undetermined. CDR1 SGHTA and CDR2 FQGNSA come from the germline V gene. Trimming took 5 bases from V and 5 from J, leaving 21 bases between them. The CDR3 has 16 residues. Here the CDR3 reads CASSLFHPIRPYGYTF. The DNA of the CDR3 is TGTGCCAGCAGCCTATTCCACCCTATCCGCCCATATGGCTACACCTTC.

Points on this clonotype: It is unclear where the CDR3 begins or ends on the DNA, so no DNA is shown, and the CDR3 is as TCRdb lists it. The genes are TRBV5-1 and TRBJ1-5; the table calls TRBD1, which could not be checked here. The CDR3 totals 22 residues, both ends included. CDR1 and CDR2 from the germline V gene are SGHRS and YFSETQ. CDR3 residues: CASSFYICSAIEHRGSNQPQHF.

The rearrangement links TRBV5-5 to TRBJ2-1; TRBD2 matches 7 bases. The CDR3 runs to 15 residues. The ends lost 4 bases at V and 3 bases at J; junction bases unmatched: 7. CDR1 and CDR2 (germline): SGHKS, YYEKEE (reference sequence). The CDR3 reads CASSLREGGYNEQFF. The CDR3 bases are TGTGCCAGCAGCCTAAGGGAGGGAGGCTACAATGAGCAGTTCTTC.

This clonotype was counted many times. The gene calls are TRBV20-1 and TRBJ1-5; D gene unclear. Germline CDR1 and CDR2: DFQATT and SNEGSKA (reference sequence). This CDR3 spans 13 amino acids. Deletions cut 4 bases from V and 12 bases from J, with 19 bases between. The chain's CDR3 is CSANPAVSGFQHF. The DNA of the CDR3 is TGCAGTGCTAATCCGGCGGTTTCAGGCTTCCAGCATTTT.

This clonotype was detected many times. V is TRBV14 and J is TRBJ2-7, with 12 bases matching TRBD2. From germline, CDR1 is SGHDN and CDR2 FVKESK. This CDR3 has 14 amino acids. The ends lost 3 bases at V and 9 bases at J; junction bases unmatched: 6. CDR3 residues: CASSQGLAGSAQYF. The DNA of the CDR3 is TGTGCCAGCAGCCAGGGACTAGCGGGTTCCGCGCAGTACTTC.